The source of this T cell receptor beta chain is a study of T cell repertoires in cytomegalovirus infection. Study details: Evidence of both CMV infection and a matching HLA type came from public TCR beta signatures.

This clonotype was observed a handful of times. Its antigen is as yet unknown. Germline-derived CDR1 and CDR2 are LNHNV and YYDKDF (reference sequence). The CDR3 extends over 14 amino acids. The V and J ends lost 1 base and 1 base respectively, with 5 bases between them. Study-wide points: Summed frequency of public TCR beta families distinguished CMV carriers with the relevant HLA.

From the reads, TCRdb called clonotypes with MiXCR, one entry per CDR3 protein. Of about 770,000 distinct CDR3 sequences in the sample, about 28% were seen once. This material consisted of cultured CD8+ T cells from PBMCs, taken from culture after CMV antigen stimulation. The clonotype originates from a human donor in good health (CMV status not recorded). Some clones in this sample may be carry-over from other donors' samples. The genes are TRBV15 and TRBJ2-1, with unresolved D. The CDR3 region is CATSRGASYNEQFF. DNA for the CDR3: TGTGCCACCAGCAGAGGGGCATCCTACAATGAGCAGTTCTTC.